Listed below are T cell receptor beta chains from one sample, sequenced in a study of blood T cell repertoires in COVID-19. Sequencing was performed with immunoSEQ multiplex PCR; in TCRdb, only in-frame clones are kept and a portion is missing. The table has approximately 60,000 clones, around 85% seen once; the top ten hold roughly 22%. Sequencing was performed on peripheral blood. The receptors here all came from a woman over 75 with active or convalescent COVID-19. Both conserved end residues are part of each CDR3. The D gene is left open where the match is weak. The size field is filled for only some rows; it gives once, few, many or a size class.

>TRBJ1-1|.|.|TRBV19
CASSPTASMNTEAFF
TGTGCCAGTAGCCCGACAGCGAGTATGAACACTGAAGCTTTCTTT
>TRBJ1-5|.|.|TRBV2
CASSYTTGNQPQHF
TGTGCCAGCAGTTATACGACGGGGAATCAGCCCCAGCATTTT
>TRBJ2-1|TRBD2|few|TRBV3-1/TRBV3-2
CASSQEMWTRYNNEQFF
TGTGCCAGCAGCCAAGAAATGTGGACTAGGTATAACAATGAGCAGTTCTTC
>TRBJ2-3|.|.|TRBV5-1
CASSLGGKDTDTQYF
TGCGCCAGCAGCTTAGGCGGTAAGGACACAGATACGCAGTATTTT
>TRBJ1-2|.|.|TRBV18
CASSHPIANYGYTF
TGTGCCAGCTCACACCCAATAGCTAACTATGGCTACACCTTC
>TRBJ1-2|.|.|TRBV20-1
CSAPVPGGYTF
TGCAGTGCTCCTGTACCAGGGGGCTACACCTTC
>TRBJ2-1|.|few|TRBV5-1
CASSAASSSYNEQFF
TGCGCCAGCAGTGCCGCCTCGAGCTCCTACAATGAGCAGTTCTTC
>TRBJ2-7|TRBD2|many|TRBV2
CASSEEGEGLASEQYF
TGTGCCAGCAGTGAGGAGGGTGAGGGACTAGCAAGCGAGCAGTACTTC
>TRBJ2-3|.|.|TRBV29-1
CSVGGSSTDTQYF
TGCAGCGTTGGCGGGTCTAGCACAGATACGCAGTATTTT
>TRBJ1-2|.|.|TRBV12-2
CASRFLTGKRYGYGYTF
TGTGCAAGTCGCTTCTTGACAGGGAAGAGGTATGGCTATGGCTACACCTTC
>TRBJ1-2|.|.|TRBV5-1
CASRAETGISFGYTF
TGCGCCAGCAGAGCAGAAACAGGGATCTCGTTTGGCTACACCTTC
>TRBJ1-1|.|.|TRBV7-9
CASRQGTGNTEAFF
TGTGCCAGCAGACAAGGAACGGGGAACACTGAAGCTTTCTTT
>TRBJ1-2|.|.|TRBV4-2
CASSQERSGGYTF
TGTGCCAGCAGCCAAGAAAGATCGGGAGGCTACACCTTC
>TRBJ1-2|TRBD1|.|TRBV12-5
CASGLVPQDRAIFGYTF
TGTGCTAGTGGTTTGGTACCTCAGGACAGGGCTATCTTTGGCTACACCTTC
>TRBJ2-1|.|.|TRBV3-1/TRBV3-2
CASSQSYEYNEQFF
TGTGCCAGCAGCCAAAGCTACGAGTACAATGAGCAGTTCTTC
>TRBJ1-3|.|.|TRBV19
CASAGPNSGNTIYF
TGTGCCAGTGCAGGGCCCAACTCTGGAAACACCATATATTTT
>TRBJ2-7|TRBD2|.|TRBV25-1
CASSESSGVYEQYF
TGTGCCAGCAGTGAAAGTAGCGGGGTCTACGAGCAGTACTTC
>TRBJ2-3|.|.|TRBV29-1
CSVEEVQAISDTQYF
TGCAGCGTTGAAGAAGTCCAGGCGATTTCAGATACGCAGTATTTT
>TRBJ1-1|TRBD1|.|TRBV6-1
CASSVGQGLLNTEAFF
TGTGCCAGCAGTGTCGGACAGGGGCTATTGAACACTGAAGCTTTCTTT
>TRBJ1-5|TRBD1|.|TRBV27
CASRRQGESQPQHF
TGTGCCAGCAGGCGACAGGGGGAAAGTCAGCCCCAGCATTTT